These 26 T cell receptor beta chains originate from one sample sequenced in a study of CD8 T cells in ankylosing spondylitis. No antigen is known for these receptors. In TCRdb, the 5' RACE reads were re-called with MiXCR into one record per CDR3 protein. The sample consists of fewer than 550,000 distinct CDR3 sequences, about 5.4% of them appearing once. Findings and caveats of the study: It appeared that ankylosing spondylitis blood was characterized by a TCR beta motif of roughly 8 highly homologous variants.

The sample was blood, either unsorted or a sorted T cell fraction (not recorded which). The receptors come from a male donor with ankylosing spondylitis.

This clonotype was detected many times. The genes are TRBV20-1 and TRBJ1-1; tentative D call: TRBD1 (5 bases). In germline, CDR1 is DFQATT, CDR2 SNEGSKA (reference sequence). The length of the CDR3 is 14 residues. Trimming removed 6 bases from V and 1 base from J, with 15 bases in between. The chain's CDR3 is CSAQKGIRNTEAFF. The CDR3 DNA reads TGCAGTGCACAAAAGGGGATCCGGAACACTGAAGCTTTCTTT.

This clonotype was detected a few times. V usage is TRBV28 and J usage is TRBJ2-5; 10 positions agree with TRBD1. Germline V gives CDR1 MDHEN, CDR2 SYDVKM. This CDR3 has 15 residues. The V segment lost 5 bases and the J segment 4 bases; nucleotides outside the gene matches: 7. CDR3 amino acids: CASSLGQGVGETQYF. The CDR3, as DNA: TGTGCCAGCAGTCTCGGACAGGGGGTGGGAGAGACCCAGTACTTC.

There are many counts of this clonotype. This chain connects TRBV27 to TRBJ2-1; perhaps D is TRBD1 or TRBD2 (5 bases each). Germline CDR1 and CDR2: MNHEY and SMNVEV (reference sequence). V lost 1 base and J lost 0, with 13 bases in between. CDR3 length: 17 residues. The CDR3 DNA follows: TGTGCCAGCAGTTTATTGGGACCTCCGAGCTCCTACAATGAGCAGTTCTTC. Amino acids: CASSLLGPPSSYNEQFF.

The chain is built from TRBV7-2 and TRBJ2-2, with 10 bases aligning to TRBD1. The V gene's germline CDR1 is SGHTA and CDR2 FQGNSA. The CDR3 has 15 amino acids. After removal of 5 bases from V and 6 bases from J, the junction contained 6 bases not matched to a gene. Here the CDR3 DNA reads TGTGCCAGCAGCATGACCGGGACAGGGGCCGGGGAGCTGTTTTTT. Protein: CASSMTGTGAGELFF.

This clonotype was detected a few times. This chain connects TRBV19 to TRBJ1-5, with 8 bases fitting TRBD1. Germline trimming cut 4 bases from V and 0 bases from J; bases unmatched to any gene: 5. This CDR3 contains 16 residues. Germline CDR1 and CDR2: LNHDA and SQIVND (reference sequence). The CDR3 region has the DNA TGTGCCAGTAGTAGCCGGACAGGGTATAGCAATCAGCCCCAGCATTTT. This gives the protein CASSSRTGYSNQPQHF.

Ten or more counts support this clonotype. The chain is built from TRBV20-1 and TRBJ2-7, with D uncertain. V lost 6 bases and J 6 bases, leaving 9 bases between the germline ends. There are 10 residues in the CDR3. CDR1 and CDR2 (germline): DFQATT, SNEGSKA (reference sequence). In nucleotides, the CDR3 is TGCAGTGCCAGCCCTTTCGAGCAGTACTTC. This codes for CSASPFEQYF.

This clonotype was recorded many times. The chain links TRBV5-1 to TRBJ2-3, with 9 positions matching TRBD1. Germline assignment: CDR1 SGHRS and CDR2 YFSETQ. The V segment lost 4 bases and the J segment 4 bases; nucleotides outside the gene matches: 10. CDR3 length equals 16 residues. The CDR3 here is CASSLGQGRFADTQYF. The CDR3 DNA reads TGCGCCAGCAGCCTGGGACAGGGTCGGTTCGCAGATACGCAGTATTTT.

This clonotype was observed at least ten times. In nucleotides, the CDR3 is TGCGCCAGCAGCCCGGGACTAGCGGGTGCCGGGGAGCTGTTTTTT. Protein: CASSPGLAGAGELFF. The V and J genes are TRBV4-1 and TRBJ2-2, with 12 bases that match TRBD2. The length of the CDR3 is 15 residues. The germline CDR1 and CDR2 sequences are MGHRA and YSYEKL. Trimming removed 4 bases from V and 6 bases from J; junction bases left unmatched: 3.

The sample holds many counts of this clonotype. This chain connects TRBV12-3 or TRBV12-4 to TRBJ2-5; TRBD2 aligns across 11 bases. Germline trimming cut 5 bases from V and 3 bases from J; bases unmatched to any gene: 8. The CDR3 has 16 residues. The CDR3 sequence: CASSPVAGGREETQYF. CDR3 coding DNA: TGTGCCAGCAGTCCTGTAGCGGGGGGGCGGGAAGAGACCCAGTACTTC.

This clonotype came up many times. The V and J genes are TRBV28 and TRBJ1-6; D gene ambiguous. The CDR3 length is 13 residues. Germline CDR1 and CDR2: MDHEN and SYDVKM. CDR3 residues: CAAQNANNSPLHF. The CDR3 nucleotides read TGTGCGGCCCAGAACGCAAATAATTCACCCCTCCACTTT.

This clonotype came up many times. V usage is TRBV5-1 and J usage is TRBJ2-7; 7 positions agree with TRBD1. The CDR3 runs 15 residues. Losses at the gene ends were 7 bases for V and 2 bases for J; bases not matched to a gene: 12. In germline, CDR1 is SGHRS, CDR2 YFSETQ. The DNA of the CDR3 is TGCGCCAGCGGTTCAGGGGGTGCAACCGCCTACGAGCAGTACTTC. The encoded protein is CASGSGGATAYEQYF.

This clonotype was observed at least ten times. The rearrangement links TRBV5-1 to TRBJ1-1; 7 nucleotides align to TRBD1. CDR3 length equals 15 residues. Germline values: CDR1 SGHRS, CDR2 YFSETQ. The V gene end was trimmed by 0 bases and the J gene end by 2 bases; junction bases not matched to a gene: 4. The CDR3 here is CASSLGQGTNTEAFF. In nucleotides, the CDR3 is TGCGCCAGCAGCTTGGGACAGGGCACCAACACTGAAGCTTTCTTT.

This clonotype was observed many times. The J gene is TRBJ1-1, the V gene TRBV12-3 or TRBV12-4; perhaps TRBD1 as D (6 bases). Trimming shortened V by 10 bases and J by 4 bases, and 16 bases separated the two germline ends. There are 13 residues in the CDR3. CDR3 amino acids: CATKTGTSTEAFF. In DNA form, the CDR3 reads TGTGCCACCAAAACAGGGACAAGCACTGAAGCTTTCTTT.

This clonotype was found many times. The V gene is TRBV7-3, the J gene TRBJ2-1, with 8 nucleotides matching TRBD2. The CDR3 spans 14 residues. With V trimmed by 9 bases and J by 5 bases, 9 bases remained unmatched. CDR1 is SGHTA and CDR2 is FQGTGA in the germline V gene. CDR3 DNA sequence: TGTGCCAGACGGGCAAGCGGGGGAAACAATGAGCAGTTCTTC. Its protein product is CARRASGGNNEQFF.

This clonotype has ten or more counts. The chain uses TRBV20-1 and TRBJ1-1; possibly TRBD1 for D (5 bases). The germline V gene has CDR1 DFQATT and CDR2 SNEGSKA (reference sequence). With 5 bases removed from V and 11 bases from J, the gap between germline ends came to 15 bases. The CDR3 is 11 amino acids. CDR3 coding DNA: TGCAGTGCTGGGGGTCCCCTGGAGGCTTTCTTT. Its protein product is CSAGGPLEAFF.

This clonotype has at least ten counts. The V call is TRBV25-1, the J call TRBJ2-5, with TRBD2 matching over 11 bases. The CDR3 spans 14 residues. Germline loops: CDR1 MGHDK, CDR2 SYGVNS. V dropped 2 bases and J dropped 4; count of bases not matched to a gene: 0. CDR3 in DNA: TGTGCCAGCAGTGAAGGACTAGCGGGAGAGACCCAGTACTTC. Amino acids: CASSEGLAGETQYF.

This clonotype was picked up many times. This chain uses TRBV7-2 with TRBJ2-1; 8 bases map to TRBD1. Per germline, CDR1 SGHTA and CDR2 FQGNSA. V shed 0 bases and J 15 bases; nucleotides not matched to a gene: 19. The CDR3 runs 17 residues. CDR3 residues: CASSLAPYGRQGQAPFF. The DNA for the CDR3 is TGTGCCAGCAGCTTAGCCCCTTATGGTAGACAGGGGCAGGCCCCGTTCTTC.

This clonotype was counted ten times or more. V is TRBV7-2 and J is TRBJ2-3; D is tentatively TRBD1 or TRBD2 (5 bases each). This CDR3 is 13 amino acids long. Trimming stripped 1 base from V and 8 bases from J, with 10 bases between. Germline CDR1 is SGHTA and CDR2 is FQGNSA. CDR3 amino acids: CASSLGGWGTQYF. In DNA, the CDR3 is TGTGCCAGCAGCTTAGGGGGGTGGGGTACGCAGTATTTT.

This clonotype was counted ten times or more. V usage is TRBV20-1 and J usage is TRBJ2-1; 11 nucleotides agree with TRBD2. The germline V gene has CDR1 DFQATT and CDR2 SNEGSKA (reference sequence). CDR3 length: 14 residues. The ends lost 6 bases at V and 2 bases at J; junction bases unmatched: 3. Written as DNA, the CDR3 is TGCAGTGCCGAGGGACTAGCGGCCTACAATGAGCAGTTCTTC. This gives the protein CSAEGLAAYNEQFF.

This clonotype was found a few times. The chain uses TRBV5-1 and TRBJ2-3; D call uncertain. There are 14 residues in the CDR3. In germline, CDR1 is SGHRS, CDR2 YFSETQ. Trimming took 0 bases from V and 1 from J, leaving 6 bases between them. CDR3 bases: TGCGCCAGCAGCTTGGGAGAAGGCACAGATACGCAGTATTTT. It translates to CASSLGEGTDTQYF.

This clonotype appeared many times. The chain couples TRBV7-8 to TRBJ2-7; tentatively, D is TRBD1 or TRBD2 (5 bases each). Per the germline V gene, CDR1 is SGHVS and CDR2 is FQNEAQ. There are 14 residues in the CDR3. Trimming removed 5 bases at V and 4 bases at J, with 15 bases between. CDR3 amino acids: CASSRRDGGYEQYF. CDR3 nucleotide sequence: TGTGCCAGCAGCCGTCGGGACGGTGGTTACGAGCAGTACTTC. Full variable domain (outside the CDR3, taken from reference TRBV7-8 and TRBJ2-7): GAGVSQSPRYKVAKRGQDVALRCDPISGHVSLFWYQQALGQGPEFLTYFQNEAQLDKSGLPSDRFFAERPEGSVSTLKIQRTQQEDSAVYLCASSRRDGGYEQYFGPGTRLTVT.

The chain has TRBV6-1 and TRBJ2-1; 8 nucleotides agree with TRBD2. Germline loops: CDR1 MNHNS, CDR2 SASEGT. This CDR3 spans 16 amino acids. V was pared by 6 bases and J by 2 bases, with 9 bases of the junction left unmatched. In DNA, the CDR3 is TGTGCCAGCAGGGGCCTTAGCGGGAACGCCTACAATGAGCAGTTCTTC. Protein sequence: CASRGLSGNAYNEQFF.

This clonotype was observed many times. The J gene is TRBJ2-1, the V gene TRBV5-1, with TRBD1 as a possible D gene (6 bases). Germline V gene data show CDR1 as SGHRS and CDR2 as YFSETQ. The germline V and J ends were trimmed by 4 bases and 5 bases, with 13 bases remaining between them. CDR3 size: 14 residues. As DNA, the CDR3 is TGCGCCAGCAGCGACCGGACAGCGGACAATGAGCAGTTCTTC. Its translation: CASSDRTADNEQFF.

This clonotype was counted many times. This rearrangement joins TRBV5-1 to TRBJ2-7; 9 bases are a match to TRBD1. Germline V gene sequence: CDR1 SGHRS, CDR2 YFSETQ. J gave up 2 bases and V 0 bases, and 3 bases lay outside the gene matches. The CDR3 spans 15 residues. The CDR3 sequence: CASSLVGQGTYEQYF. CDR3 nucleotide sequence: TGCGCCAGCAGCTTGGTCGGACAGGGGACCTACGAGCAGTACTTC.

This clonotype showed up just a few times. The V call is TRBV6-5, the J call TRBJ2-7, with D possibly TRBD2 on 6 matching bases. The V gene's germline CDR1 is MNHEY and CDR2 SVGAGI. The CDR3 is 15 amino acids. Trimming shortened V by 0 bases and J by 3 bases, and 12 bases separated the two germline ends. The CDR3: CASSYSFNGGYEQYF. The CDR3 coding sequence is TGTGCCAGCAGTTACTCTTTTAACGGGGGCTACGAGCAGTACTTC.

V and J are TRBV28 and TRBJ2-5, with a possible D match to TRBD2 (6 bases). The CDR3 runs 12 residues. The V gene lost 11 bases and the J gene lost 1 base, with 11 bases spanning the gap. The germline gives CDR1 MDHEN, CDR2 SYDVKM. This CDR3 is CAARGIQETQYF. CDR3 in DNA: TGTGCCGCGCGGGGCATCCAAGAGACCCAGTACTTC.